The rows below give T cell receptor beta chains drawn from one sample of a study of blood T cells in healthy people across ages. TCRdb processed the 5' RACE reads anew with MiXCR; each CDR3 protein has one entry. The sample contains 1.5 million to 2 million distinct CDR3 sequences, 25% to 30% of which appear only once. Sample: blood. The receptor set was obtained from a woman aged 25 to 45 in good health. Both conserved end residues are part of each CDR3. The D gene is left open where the match is weak. Clone size, where shown, is once, few, many, or a class for clones that have expanded.

J gene,V gene,D gene,clone size,CDR3 protein,CDR3 DNA
TRBJ2-1,TRBV5-1,TRBD2,.,CASSISLAGGPYEQFF,TGCGCCAGCAGCATATCACTAGCGGGAGGGCCTTATGAGCAGTTCTTC
TRBJ2-7,TRBV7-7,.,many,CASSPDFYGDEQYF,TGTGCCAGCAGTCCCGACTTTTACGGCGACGAGCAGTACTTC
TRBJ2-7,TRBV5-1,TRBD2,many,CASSERLAGGREQYF,TGCGCCAGCAGCGAGAGACTAGCGGGAGGACGAGAGCAGTACTTC
TRBJ2-5,TRBV3-1,TRBD1,.,CASSYRDRMGTQYF,TGTGCCAGCAGCTACCGGGACAGGATGGGGACCCAGTACTTC
TRBJ2-2,TRBV2,.,.,CASKTDGTGELFF,TGTGCCAGTAAAACGGACGGCACCGGGGAGCTGTTTTTT
TRBJ1-5,TRBV20-1,TRBD1,once,CSARQIGGQGARQPQHF,TGCAGTGCTAGGCAAATCGGGGGGCAGGGGGCGCGGCAGCCCCAGCATTTT
TRBJ2-7,TRBV12-3/TRBV12-4,TRBD1,many,CASSRRQGGYEQYF,TGTGCCAGCAGTCGAAGACAGGGTGGGTACGAGCAGTACTTC
TRBJ1-2,TRBV7-9,.,.,CASSPPRADGYTF,TGTGCCAGCAGCCCCCCACGGGCGGATGGCTACACCTTC
TRBJ2-1,TRBV3-1,.,few,CASSQELLDEQFF,TGTGCCAGCAGCCAAGAGCTGCTGGATGAGCAGTTCTTC
TRBJ1-2,TRBV5-5,.,.,CASSLSIGARYGYTF,TGTGCCAGCAGCTTGAGTATTGGGGCACGCTATGGCTACACCTTC
TRBJ1-2,TRBV4-3,.,.,CASSQDQIGVLYGYTF,TGCGCCAGCAGCCAAGACCAGATCGGGGTCCTCTATGGCTACACCTTC
TRBJ2-5,TRBV7-3,TRBD2,few,CASSLTGRGGMKTQYF,TGTGCCAGCAGCTTAACTGGCCGGGGGGGCATGAAGACCCAGTACTTC
TRBJ1-5,TRBV7-6,TRBD1,many,CASSLGPTGVNQPQHF,TGTGCCAGCAGCTTAGGTCCGACAGGGGTTAATCAGCCCCAGCATTTT
TRBJ1-5,TRBV7-2,.,many,CASSFRQNQPQHF,TGTGCCAGCAGCTTTCGACAGAATCAGCCCCAGCATTTT
TRBJ1-5,TRBV4-2,TRBD1,.,CASSQVGGQVDQPQHF,TGTGCCAGCAGCCAAGTGGGTGGACAGGTTGATCAGCCCCAGCATTTT
TRBJ2-1,TRBV6-1,.,few,CASSPARRGYNEQFF,TGTGCCAGCAGCCCCGCCCGACGGGGATACAATGAGCAGTTCTTC
TRBJ2-1,TRBV7-2,.,many,CASSSVGGFGQFF,TGTGCCAGCAGCTCAGTAGGGGGTTTTGGGCAGTTCTTC
TRBJ1-5,TRBV12-3/TRBV12-4,.,few,CASSLSGEKNQPQHF,TGTGCCAGCAGTTTAAGTGGGGAGAAAAATCAGCCCCAGCATTTT
TRBJ2-1,TRBV18,TRBD1,few,CASSPGTGLFNEQFF,TGTGCCAGCTCACCAGGGACAGGCCTATTCAATGAGCAGTTCTTC
TRBJ1-1,TRBV12-3/TRBV12-4,.,.,CASSHGRDTEAFF,TGTGCCAGCAGCCATGGCAGGGACACTGAAGCTTTCTTT
TRBJ2-2,TRBV11-2,.,.,CASSGLSGNTGELFF,TGTGCCAGCAGCGGGTTGAGCGGGAACACCGGGGAGCTGTTTTTT
TRBJ2-7,TRBV6-5,.,few,CASSYSRTLGGEQYF,TGTGCCAGCAGTTACTCGAGAACTCTTGGTGGCGAGCAGTACTTC
TRBJ1-5,TRBV5-5,.,.,CASSLFWSIQPQHF,TGTGCCAGCAGCTTGTTTTGGAGCATTCAGCCCCAGCATTTT
TRBJ2-3,TRBV20-1,TRBD2,.,CSATGLAGERDTQYF,TGCAGTGCTACTGGACTAGCGGGAGAGAGAGATACGCAGTATTTT
TRBJ2-5,TRBV6-2/TRBV6-3,TRBD2,many,CASSPTGGTQYF,TGTGCCAGCAGTCCTACGGGAGGGACCCAGTACTTC
TRBJ1-2,TRBV2,.,many,CASRTSNYGYTF,TGTGCCAGCAGGACGTCAAACTATGGCTACACCTTC
TRBJ2-4,TRBV30,.,.,CAWSEGQEGDIQYF,TGTGCCTGGAGTGAAGGGCAAGAGGGGGACATTCAGTACTTC
TRBJ1-5,TRBV7-9,.,.,CASSLKGPPQPQHF,TGTGCCAGCAGCTTAAAGGGGCCCCCTCAGCCCCAGCATTTT
TRBJ2-3,TRBV12-3/TRBV12-4,.,few,CASTSDASTDTQYF,TGTGCCAGCACTTCCGACGCCAGCACAGATACGCAGTATTTT
TRBJ2-5,TRBV7-2,TRBD1,few,CASSSDRGLETQYF,TGTGCCAGCAGCTCAGACAGGGGGCTGGAGACCCAGTACTTC
TRBJ2-6,TRBV6-1,TRBD1,.,CASGTGGTGANVRTF,TGTGCCAGCGGGACAGGGGGGACTGGGGCCAACGTCCGGACTTTC
TRBJ2-7,TRBV20-1,TRBD1,few,CSALTGVGEQYF,TGCAGTGCCCTGACAGGGGTGGGCGAGCAGTACTTC
TRBJ2-1,TRBV7-9,TRBD2,.,CASSRGGLGRNEQFF,TGTGCCAGCAGCCGAGGGGGACTAGGTCGCAATGAGCAGTTCTTC
TRBJ2-7,TRBV20-1,.,few,CSARTDDRGGNEQYF,TGCAGTGCTAGAACCGACGATCGCGGGGGCAACGAGCAGTACTTC
TRBJ1-2,TRBV2,TRBD1,.,CASSVGTGENYGYTF,TGTGCCAGCAGTGTGGGGACAGGGGAGAACTATGGCTACACCTTC
TRBJ2-5,TRBV12-3/TRBV12-4,.,few,CASSLNEGEIQYF,TGTGCCAGCAGTTTGAACGAAGGAGAGATCCAGTACTTC
TRBJ2-1,TRBV7-6,TRBD2,.,CASSFALGLAADNEQFF,TGTGCCAGCAGCTTTGCACTGGGACTAGCGGCCGACAATGAGCAGTTCTTC
TRBJ2-3,TRBV5-1,.,.,CASSLSLASGTDTQYF,TGCGCCAGCAGCCTCTCCCTAGCGTCGGGCACAGATACGCAGTATTTT
TRBJ2-1,TRBV7-9,.,few,CASSLLGRYNEQFF,TGTGCCAGCAGCTTATTAGGCAGGTACAATGAGCAGTTCTTC
TRBJ2-7,TRBV7-9,.,many,CASSLAGEKPITYEQYF,TGTGCCAGCAGCTTGGCAGGGGAGAAACCGATAACCTACGAGCAGTACTTC
TRBJ2-1,TRBV11-2,TRBD2,.,CASSLAASTSGTGNEQFF,TGTGCCAGCAGCTTAGCTGCCTCGACTAGCGGGACCGGGAATGAGCAGTTCTTC
TRBJ2-2,TRBV7-3,.,.,CASSLFPVLTGELFF,TGTGCCAGCAGCTTATTCCCGGTCCTAACCGGGGAGCTGTTTTTT
TRBJ1-2,TRBV5-6,.,many,CASSFIVGDDGYTF,TGTGCCAGCAGCTTCATCGTAGGGGATGATGGCTACACCTTC
TRBJ2-3,TRBV4-1,.,many,CASSSPGRGAVDTQYF,TGCGCCAGCAGTTCCCCTGGCAGGGGCGCGGTTGATACGCAGTATTTT
TRBJ2-5,TRBV6-1,.,.,CASSEDPGELQETKYF,TGTGCCAGCAGTGAAGATCCAGGGGAGCTACAAGAGACCAAGTACTTC
TRBJ1-6,TRBV4-2,.,.,CASSQFREARWTLHF,TGTGCCAGCAGCCAATTCCGGGAGGCCCGTTGGACCCTCCACTTT
TRBJ2-1,TRBV12-3/TRBV12-4,TRBD2,few,CASSAGTSGRGYNEQFF,TGTGCCAGCAGTGCCGGGACTAGCGGGAGGGGCTACAATGAGCAGTTCTTC
TRBJ2-7,TRBV10-2,TRBD2,many,CASSVDRLAGEDEQYF,TGCGCCAGCAGTGTCGATCGACTAGCGGGAGAGGACGAGCAGTACTTC